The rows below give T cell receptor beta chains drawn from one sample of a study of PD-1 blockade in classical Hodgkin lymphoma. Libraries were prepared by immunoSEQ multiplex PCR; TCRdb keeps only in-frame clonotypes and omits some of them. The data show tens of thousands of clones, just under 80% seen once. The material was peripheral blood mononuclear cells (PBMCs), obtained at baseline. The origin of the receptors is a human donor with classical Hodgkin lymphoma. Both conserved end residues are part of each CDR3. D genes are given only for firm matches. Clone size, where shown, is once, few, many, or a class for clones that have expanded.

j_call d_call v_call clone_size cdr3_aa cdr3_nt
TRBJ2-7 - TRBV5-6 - CASSLDHSPTYEQYF TGTGCCAGCAGCTTGGATCACAGCCCGACCTACGAGCAGTACTTC
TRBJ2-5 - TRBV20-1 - CSPRGGETQYF TGCAGTCCCCGGGGAGGCGAGACCCAGTACTTC
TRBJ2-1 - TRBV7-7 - CASSRSLYNEQFF TGTGCCAGCAGCCGATCACTATACAATGAGCAGTTCTTC
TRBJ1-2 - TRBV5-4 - CASSLQGDGYTF TGTGCCAGCAGCTTACAGGGAGATGGCTACACCTTC
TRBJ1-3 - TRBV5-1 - CASSVRDTTNTIYF TGCGCCAGCAGCGTCCGAGACACCACGAACACCATATATTTT
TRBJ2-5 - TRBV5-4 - CASSLDRLGETQYF TGTGCCAGCAGCTTGGACCGGCTCGGCGAGACCCAGTACTTC
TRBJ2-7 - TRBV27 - CASTPSGGAYEQYF TGTGCCAGCACCCCTTCGGGTGGCGCCTACGAGCAGTACTTC
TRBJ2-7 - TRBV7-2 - CASSFRRGSYEQYF TGTGCCAGCAGCTTCCGGCGGGGCTCCTACGAGCAGTACTTC
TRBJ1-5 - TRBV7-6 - CASSLVEQGWGNQPQHF TGTGCCAGCAGCTTAGTAGAACAGGGATGGGGCAATCAGCCCCAGCATTTT
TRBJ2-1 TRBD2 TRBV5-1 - CASSPGGGYNEQFF TGCGCCAGCAGCCCCGGCGGGGGGTACAATGAGCAGTTCTTC
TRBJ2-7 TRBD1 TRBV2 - CASGTTGGSYEQYF TGTGCCAGCGGCACCACAGGGGGCTCCTACGAGCAGTACTTC
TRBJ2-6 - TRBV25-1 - CASSENSGANVLTF TGTGCCAGCAGTGAAAACTCTGGGGCCAACGTCCTGACTTTC
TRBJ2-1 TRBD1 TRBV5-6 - CASSSRTGVRLSNEQFF TGTGCCAGCAGCTCCCGGACAGGGGTCCGACTTTCGAATGAGCAGTTCTTC
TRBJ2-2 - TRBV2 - CASRVDFNTGELFF TGTGCCAGCAGGGTGGACTTTAACACCGGGGAGCTGTTTTTT
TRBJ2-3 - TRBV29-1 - CSVDEGGTDTQYF TGCAGCGTTGACGAGGGCGGTACAGATACGCAGTATTTT
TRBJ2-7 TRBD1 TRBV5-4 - CASRSSGQGLKEQYF TGTGCCAGCAGGAGTTCAGGACAGGGGCTTAAAGAGCAGTACTTC
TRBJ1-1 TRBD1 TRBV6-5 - CASSAGQNEAFF TGTGCCAGCAGTGCGGGACAGAATGAAGCTTTCTTT
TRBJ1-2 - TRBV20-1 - CSASSGNGYTF TGCAGTGCTAGCTCAGGGAATGGCTACACCTTC
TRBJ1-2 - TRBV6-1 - CASRSSGYTF TGTGCCAGCAGGTCGAGTGGCTACACCTTC
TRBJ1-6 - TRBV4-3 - CASSQVRYNSPLHF TGCGCCAGCAGCCAAGTACGCTATAATTCACCCCTCCACTTT
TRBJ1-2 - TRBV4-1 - CASSQDGSGLVGYTF TGCGCCAGCAGCCAAGACGGGTCAGGGTTGGTTGGCTACACCTTC
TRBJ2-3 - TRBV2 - CASSGDFQSTDTQYF TGTGCCAGCAGTGGGGACTTTCAGAGCACAGATACGCAGTATTTT
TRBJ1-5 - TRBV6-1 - CASIGWGRSQPQHF TGTGCCAGCATAGGGTGGGGAAGGAGTCAGCCCCAGCATTTT
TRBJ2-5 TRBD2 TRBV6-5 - CASSYFGGVETQYF TGTGCCAGCAGTTATTTCGGGGGGGTAGAGACCCAGTACTTC
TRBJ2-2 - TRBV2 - CASRTNTGELFF TGTGCCAGCAGGACCAACACCGGGGAGCTGTTTTTT
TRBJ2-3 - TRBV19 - CATRTGFLTDTQYF TGTGCCACCCGAACGGGCTTTTTAACAGATACGCAGTATTTT
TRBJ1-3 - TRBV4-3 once CASSPRVGGNTIYF TGCGCCAGCAGCCCCAGGGTAGGGGGAAACACCATATATTTT
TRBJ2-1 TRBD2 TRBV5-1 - CASSLSSGNNEQFF TGCGCCAGCAGCTTGTCTAGCGGGAACAATGAGCAGTTCTTC
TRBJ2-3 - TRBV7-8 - CASSTRGEGRDTQYF TGTGCCAGCAGCACTAGGGGGGAAGGGAGAGATACGCAGTATTTT
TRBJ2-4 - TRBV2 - CASSRNQGGNIQYF TGTGCCAGCAGTCGTAACCAGGGGGGAAACATTCAGTACTTC
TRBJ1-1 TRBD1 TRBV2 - CASSAGTGGITEAFF TGTGCCAGCAGTGCCGGGACAGGGGGGATCACTGAAGCTTTCTTT
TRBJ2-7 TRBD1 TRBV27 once CASSFARTGAYEQYF TGTGCCAGCAGTTTTGCCCGGACAGGAGCCTACGAGCAGTACTTC
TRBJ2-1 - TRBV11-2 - CASSRRTHYNEQFF TGTGCCAGCAGCCGCCGAACGCATTACAATGAGCAGTTCTTC
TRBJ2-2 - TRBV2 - CASSPGTSGELFF TGTGCCAGCAGCCCAGGGACATCCGGGGAGCTGTTTTTT
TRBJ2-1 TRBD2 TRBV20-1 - CSAGASGGGFF TGCAGTGCTGGCGCTAGCGGGGGGGGGTTCTTC
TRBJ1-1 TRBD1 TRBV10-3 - CAISTGTGDTEAFF TGTGCCATCAGCACCGGGACAGGGGACACTGAAGCTTTCTTT
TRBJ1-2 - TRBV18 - CASSLAQGTLYGYTF TGTGCCAGCTCCCTTGCGCAGGGAACGCTCTATGGCTACACCTTC
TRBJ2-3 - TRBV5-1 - CASSPDVTDTQYF TGCGCCAGCAGCCCCGACGTCACAGATACGCAGTATTTT
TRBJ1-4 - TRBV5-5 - CASSSKRTATNEKLFF TGTGCCAGCAGCAGTAAGAGGACCGCAACTAATGAAAAACTGTTTTTT
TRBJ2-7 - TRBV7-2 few CASSLGGRGYEQYF TGTGCCAGCAGCTTAGGGGGCAGGGGCTACGAGCAGTACTTC
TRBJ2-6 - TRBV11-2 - CASSSSTGANVLTF TGTGCCAGCAGCAGTTCCACTGGGGCCAACGTCCTGACTTTC
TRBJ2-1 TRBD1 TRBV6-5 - CASSYPNRGDEQFF TGTGCCAGCAGTTACCCCAACAGGGGCGATGAGCAGTTCTTC
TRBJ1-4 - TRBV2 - CASSDGSTVLEKLFF TGTGCCAGCAGTGACGGGTCGACAGTCCTTGAAAAACTGTTTTTT
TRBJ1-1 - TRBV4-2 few CASSQDQLLSQAFF TGTGCCAGCAGCCAAGATCAACTCCTGAGTCAGGCTTTCTTT